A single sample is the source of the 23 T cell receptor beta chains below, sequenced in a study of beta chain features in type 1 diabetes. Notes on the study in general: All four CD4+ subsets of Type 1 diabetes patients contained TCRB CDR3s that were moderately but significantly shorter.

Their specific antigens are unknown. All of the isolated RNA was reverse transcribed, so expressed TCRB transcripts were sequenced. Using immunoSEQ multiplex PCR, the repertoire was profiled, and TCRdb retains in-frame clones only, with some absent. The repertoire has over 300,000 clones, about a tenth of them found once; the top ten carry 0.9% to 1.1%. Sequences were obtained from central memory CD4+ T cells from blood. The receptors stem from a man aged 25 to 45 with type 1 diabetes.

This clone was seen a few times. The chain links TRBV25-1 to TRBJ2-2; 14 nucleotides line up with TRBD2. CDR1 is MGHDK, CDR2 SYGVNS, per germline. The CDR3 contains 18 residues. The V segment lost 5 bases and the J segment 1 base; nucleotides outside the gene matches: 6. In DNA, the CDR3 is TGTGCCAGCAGTCGAGGGACTAGCGGGGGCCGGAACACCGGGGAGCTGTTTTTT. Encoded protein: CASSRGTSGGRNTGELFF.

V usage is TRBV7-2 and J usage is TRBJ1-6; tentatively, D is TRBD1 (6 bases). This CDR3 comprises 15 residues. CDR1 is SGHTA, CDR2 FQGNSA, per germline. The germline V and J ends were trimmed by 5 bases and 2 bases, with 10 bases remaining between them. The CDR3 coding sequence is TGTGCCAGCAGCCGAGGGGGGACCTATAATTCACCCCTCCACTTT. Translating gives CASSRGGTYNSPLHF.

CDR3 coding DNA: TGTGCCAGCAGCCCGGAACGGGGGGCTAGCACAGATACGCAGTATTTT. Its translation is CASSPERGASTDTQYF. This sequence joins TRBV7-2 and TRBJ2-3, with a possible D match to TRBD2 (7 bases). CDR3 length equals 16 residues. The V gene's germline CDR1 is SGHTA and CDR2 FQGNSA. V lost 5 bases and J lost 0, with 15 bases in between.

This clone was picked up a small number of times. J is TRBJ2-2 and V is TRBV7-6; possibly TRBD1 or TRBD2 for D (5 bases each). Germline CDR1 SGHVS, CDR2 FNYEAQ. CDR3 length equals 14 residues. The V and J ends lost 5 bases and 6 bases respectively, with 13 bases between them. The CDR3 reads CASSPREGSGELFF. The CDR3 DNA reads TGTGCCAGCAGCCCCCGTGAGGGGTCCGGGGAGCTGTTTTTT.

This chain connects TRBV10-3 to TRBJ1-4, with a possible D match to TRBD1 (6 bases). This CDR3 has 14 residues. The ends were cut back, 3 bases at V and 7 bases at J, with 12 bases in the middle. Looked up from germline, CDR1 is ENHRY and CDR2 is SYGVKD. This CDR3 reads CAISESQGSEKLFF. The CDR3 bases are TGTGCCATCAGTGAATCCCAGGGGAGTGAAAAACTGTTTTTT.

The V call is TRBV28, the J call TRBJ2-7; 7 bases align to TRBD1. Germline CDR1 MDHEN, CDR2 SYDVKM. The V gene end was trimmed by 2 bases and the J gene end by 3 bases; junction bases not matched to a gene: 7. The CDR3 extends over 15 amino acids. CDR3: CASSLPGDSLYEQYF. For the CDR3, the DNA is TGTGCCAGCAGTTTACCCGGGGACAGCCTCTACGAGCAGTACTTC. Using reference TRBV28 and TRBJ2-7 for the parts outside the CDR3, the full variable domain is DVKVTQSSRYLVKRTGEKVFLECVQDMDHENMFWYRQDPGLGLRLIYFSYDVKMKEKGDIPEGYSVSREKKERFSLILESASTNQTSMYLCASSLPGDSLYEQYFGPGTRLTVT.

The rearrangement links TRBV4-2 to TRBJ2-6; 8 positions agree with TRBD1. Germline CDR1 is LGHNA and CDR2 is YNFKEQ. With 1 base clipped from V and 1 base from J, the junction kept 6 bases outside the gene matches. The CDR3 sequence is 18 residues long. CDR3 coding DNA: TGTGCCAGCAGCCAAGGACAGGGGAGAAGTTCTGGGGCCAACGTCCTGACTTTC. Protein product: CASSQGQGRSSGANVLTF.

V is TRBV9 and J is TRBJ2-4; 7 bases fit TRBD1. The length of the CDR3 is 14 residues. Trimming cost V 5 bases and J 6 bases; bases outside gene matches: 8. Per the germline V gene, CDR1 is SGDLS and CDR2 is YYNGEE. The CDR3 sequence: CASSPGQITNIQYF. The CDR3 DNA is TGTGCCAGCAGTCCGGGACAGATAACAAACATTCAGTACTTC.

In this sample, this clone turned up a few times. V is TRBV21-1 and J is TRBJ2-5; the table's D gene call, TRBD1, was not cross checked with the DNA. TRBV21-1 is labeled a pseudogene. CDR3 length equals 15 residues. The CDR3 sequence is CASSESTGPQETQYF. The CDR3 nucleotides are TGTGCCAGCAGCGAATCGACAGGGCCTCAAGAGACCCAGTACTTC.

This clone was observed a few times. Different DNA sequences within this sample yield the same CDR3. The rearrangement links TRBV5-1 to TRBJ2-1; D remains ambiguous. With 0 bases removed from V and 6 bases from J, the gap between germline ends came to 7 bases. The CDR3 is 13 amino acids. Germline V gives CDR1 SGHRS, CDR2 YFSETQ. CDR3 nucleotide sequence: TGCGCCAGCAGCTTGGGGGTCAGCAATGAGCAGTTCTTC. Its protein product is CASSLGVSNEQFF.

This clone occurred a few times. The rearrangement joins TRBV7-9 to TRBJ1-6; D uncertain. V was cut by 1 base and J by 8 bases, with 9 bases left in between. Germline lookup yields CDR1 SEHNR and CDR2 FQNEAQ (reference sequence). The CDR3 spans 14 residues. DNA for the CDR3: TGTGCCAGCAGCTTAGAAGTTTCGGATTCACCCCTCCACTTT. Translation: CASSLEVSDSPLHF.

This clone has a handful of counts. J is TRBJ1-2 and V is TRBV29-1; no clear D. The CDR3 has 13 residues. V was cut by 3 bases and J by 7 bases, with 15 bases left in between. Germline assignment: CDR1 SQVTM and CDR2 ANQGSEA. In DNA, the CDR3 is TGCAGCGTTGATCTTCCGGGTGCGGGTGGCTACACCTTC. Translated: CSVDLPGAGGYTF.

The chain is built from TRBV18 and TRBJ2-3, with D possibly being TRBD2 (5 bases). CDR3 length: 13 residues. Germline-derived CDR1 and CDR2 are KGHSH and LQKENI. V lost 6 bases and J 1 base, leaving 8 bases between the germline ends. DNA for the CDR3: TGTGCCAGCTCCGGGATCCGCACAGATACGCAGTATTTT. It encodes CASSGIRTDTQYF.

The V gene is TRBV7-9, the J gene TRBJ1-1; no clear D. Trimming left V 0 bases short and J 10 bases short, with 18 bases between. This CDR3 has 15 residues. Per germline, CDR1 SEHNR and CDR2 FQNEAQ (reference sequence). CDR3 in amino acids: CASSLAQQPTLSAFF. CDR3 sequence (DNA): TGTGCCAGCAGCTTAGCCCAACAGCCTACTCTATCAGCTTTCTTT.

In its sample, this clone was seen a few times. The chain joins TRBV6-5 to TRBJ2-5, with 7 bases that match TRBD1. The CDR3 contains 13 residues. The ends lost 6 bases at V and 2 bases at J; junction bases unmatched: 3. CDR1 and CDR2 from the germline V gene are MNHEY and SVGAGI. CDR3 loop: CASSRGQQETQYF. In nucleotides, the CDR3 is TGTGCCAGCAGCCGGGGACAGCAAGAGACCCAGTACTTC.

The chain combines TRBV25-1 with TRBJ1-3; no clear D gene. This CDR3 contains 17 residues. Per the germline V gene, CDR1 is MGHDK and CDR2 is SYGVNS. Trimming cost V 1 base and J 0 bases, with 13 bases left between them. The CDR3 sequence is CASSESVGRSSGNTIYF. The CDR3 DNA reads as TGTGCCAGCAGTGAATCGGTCGGACGAAGCTCTGGAAACACCATATATTTT.

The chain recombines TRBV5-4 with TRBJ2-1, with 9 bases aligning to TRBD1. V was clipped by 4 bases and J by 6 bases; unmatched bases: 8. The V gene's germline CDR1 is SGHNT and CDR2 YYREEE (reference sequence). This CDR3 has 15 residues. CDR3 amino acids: CASSQPGQGTNEQFF. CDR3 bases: TGTGCCAGCAGCCAGCCGGGACAGGGAACCAATGAGCAGTTCTTC.

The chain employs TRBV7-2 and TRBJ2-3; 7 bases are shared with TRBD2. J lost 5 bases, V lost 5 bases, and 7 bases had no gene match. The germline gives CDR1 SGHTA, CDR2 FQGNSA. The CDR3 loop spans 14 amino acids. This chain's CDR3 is CASSERGLVDTQYF. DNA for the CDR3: TGTGCCAGCAGCGAGCGGGGATTGGTAGATACGCAGTATTTT.

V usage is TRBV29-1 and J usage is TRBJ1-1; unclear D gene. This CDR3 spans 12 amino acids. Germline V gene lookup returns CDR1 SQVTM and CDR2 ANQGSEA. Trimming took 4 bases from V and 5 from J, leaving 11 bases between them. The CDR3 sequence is CSVARAKTEAFF. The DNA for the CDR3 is TGCAGCGTTGCGAGGGCGAAGACTGAAGCTTTCTTT.

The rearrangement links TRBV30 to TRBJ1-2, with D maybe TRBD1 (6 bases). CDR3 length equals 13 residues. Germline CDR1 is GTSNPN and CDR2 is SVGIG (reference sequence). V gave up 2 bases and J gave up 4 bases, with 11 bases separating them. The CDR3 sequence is CAWSKGGGYGYTF. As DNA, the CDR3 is TGTGCCTGGAGTAAAGGGGGAGGCTATGGCTACACCTTC.

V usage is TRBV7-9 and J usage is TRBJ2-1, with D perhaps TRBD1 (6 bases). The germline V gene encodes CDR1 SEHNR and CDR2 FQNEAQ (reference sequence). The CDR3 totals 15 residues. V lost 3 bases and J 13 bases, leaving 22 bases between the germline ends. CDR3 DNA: TGTGCCAGCAGCTTTGGGGCAGGGGCGTCCAATACTCAGTTCTTC. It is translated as CASSFGAGASNTQFF.

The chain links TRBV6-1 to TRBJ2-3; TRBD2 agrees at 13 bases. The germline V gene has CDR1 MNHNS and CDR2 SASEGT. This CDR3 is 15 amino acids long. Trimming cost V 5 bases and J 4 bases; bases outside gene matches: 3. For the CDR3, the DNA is TGTGCCAGCAGTCCCGGACTAGCGGGGGCAGATACGCAGTATTTT. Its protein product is CASSPGLAGADTQYF.

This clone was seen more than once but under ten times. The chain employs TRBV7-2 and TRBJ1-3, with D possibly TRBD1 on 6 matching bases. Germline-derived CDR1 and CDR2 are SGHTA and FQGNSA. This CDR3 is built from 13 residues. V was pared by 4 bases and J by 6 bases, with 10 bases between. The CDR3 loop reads CASSSNRANTIYF. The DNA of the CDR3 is TGTGCCAGCAGCTCCAACAGGGCAAACACCATATATTTT.